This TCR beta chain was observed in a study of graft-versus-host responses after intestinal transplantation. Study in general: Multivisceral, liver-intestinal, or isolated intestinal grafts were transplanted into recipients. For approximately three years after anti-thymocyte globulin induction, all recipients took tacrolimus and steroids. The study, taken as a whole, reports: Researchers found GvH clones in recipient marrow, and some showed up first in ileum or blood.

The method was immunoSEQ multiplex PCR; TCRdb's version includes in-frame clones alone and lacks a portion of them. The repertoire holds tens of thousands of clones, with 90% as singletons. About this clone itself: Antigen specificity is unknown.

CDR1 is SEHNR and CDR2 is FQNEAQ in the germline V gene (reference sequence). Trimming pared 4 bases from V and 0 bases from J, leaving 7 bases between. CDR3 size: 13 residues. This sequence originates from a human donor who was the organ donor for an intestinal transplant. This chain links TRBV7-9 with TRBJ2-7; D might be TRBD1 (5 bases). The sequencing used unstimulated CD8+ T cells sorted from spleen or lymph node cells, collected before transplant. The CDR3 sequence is CASSSTGSYEQYV. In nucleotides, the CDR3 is TGTGCCAGCAGCTCAACAGGCTCCTACGAGCAGTACGTC.